Reported below is one T cell receptor beta chain. The specificity of this receptor is unknown. No base qualities exist here, and no much larger clone lies one base off it. The donors were healthy, HIV-negative adults with no recently reported acute infections or vaccinations. Every donor was a Caucasian adult residing in Nashville, Tennessee, USA. The CD8 memory samples were a combination of magnetically selected CD45RO+ cells and CCR7-negative CD45RA+ effector memory (TemRA) cells. After blood collection by leukapheresis, PBMCs were isolated using Ficoll-Histopaque density gradient centrifugation and then cryopreserved in the vapor phase of liquid nitrogen. Analytical flow cytometry was used to check the purity and quantity of each magnetically sorted T cell population. From each sorted fraction, genomic DNA was isolated and quantified by UV absorbance on a Nanodrop 2000c. TCR CDR3 regions were amplified from genomic DNA by multiplex PCR using the deep immunoSEQ assay. Extracted genomic DNA from each cell subset was spread evenly across all wells of several immunoSEQ 96-well plates, with each plate serving as a replicate. Each replicate PCR for sorted subsets received around 200 ng genomic DNA, equal to about 30,000 T cell genomes. The purified libraries were quantified using a Qubit 3.0 fluorometer, sized with a Bioanalyzer 2100, and then quantified again using the KAPA Library Quantification kit. Each immunoSEQ 96-well plate was sequenced on its own single-read 150-cycle Illumina NextSeq 550 flow cell. On the study's bioinformatics: Because the immunoSEQ output included only junctional sequences and no quality scores, the filtering could not be the same as the filtering used for full-length reads. Sequences were annotated with PyIR, a Python wrapper for IgBLAST v1.9, using IMGT germline references to assign V/J genes and CDR3. Any read was removed if the V/J assignment was weak (E-value above 1e-6), the CDR3 was missing, or the read contained stop codons, out-of-frame junctions, or ambiguous translated residues. V3J clonotypes were defined as sequences sharing an identical inferred V gene, J gene, and CDR3 amino acid sequence. Percentage overlap between repertoires was calculated by dividing the number of shared unique clonotypes by the size of the smaller repertoire. Richness of each repertoire was evaluated using RTK rarefaction, the Chao1 estimator, and Recon v2.1 estimates of unobserved clonotypes. For all TCRbeta clonotypes obtained by the gDNA method from a few donors, generation probabilities were computed with OLGA. Imported from immuneACCESS, the table was reduced by TCRdb to in-frame sequences with V and J called. These copies leave out some clones; in studies compared against another copy, an unresolved V gene accounts for under half, and the cause of the remainder is not known. That table supplies the V and J calls and clone size; D and trimming were determined from the DNA. The table for this sample lists approximately 98,000 clones; approximately 70% of them were counted only once. Approximately 24% of the sample is in the top ten clones.

This record comes from a study of shared clonotypes between healthy human individuals (TCRdb year 2020). A note on the overall study: The cohort included a few men and a couple of women between 18 and 49 years of age. Each donor's leukapheresis produced roughly between roughly 0.85 and 9.5 billion PBMCs. For each donor, CD4 naive and CD4 memory were each run on three plates, CD8 naive on two plates, and CD8 memory on one plate. Different laboratories and diverse techniques were used to prepare libraries and sequence TCR repertoires, to increase sequencing depth and limit assay-specific biases. The study deeply sequenced blood TCR repertoires of about 5 healthy adults to estimate repertoire size and the extent of clonotype sharing between individuals.

Including cysteine and phenylalanine, the CDR3 has 17 amino acids. Left in the record is the CDR3 DNA by itself, 51 bases read in frame from the first base. V trim: 2 bases; J trim: 0 bases; unmatched bases: 7. The germline V gene yields SGHTS for CDR1 and YDEGEE for CDR2. What the authors observed across the whole study: The small number of donors limited the genetic and exposure-history diversity represented. Compared with non-shared clonotypes, the clonotypes found in all four sorted-subset donors had higher generation probabilities. Around 5% of naive CD4, more than 3% of naive CD8, approximately 2% of memory CD4, and about 0.4% of memory CD8 clonotypes were shared across several donors. Sampling was limited to blood, and TCR repertoires in tissue likely differ from TCR repertoires in blood. Rarefaction of sorted-subset datasets indicated incomplete sequencing despite the large sequencing depth. Based on pairwise subsampling, the degree of clonotype sharing among donors was expected to be affected by sequencing depth. Naive subsets generally had larger estimated clonotype richness than memory subsets.

The sequence derives from a woman under 40 in good health. The sequence is built from TRBV5-8 and TRBJ2-4, and 8 junction bases match TRBD1. Input material: memory CD8+ T cells sorted from blood. The cell subset or site tag for this specimen amounts to: CD45RO+ cells pooled with CCR7-negative TemRA cells. The CDR3 protein is CASSFSWTGLAKNIQYF. The bases are TGTGCCAGCAGCTTCAGTTGGACAGGGCTAGCCAAAAACATTCAGTACTTC.